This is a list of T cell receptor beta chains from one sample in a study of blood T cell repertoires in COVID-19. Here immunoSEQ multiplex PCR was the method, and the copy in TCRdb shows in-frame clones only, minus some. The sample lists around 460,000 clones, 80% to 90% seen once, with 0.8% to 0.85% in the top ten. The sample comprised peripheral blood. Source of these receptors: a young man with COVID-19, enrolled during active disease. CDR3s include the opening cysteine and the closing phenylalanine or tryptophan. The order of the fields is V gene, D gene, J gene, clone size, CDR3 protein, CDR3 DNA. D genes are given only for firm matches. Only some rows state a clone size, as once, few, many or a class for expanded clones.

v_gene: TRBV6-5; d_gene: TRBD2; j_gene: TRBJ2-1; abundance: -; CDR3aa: CASSRLAGGNEQFF; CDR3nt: TGTGCCAGCAGTCGACTAGCGGGGGGGAATGAGCAGTTCTTC
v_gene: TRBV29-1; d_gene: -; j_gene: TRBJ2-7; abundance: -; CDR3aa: CSVRPRSNEQYF; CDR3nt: TGCAGCGTCCGCCCTAGAAGCAACGAGCAGTACTTC
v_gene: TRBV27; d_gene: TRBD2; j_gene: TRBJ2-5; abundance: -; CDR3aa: CASSALASGTSRETQYF; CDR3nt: TGTGCCAGCAGTGCCCTTGCTAGCGGGACCTCCCGAGAGACCCAGTACTTC
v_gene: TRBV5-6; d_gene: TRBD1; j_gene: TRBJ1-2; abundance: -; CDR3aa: CASSLWTGVGYTF; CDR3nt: TGTGCCAGCAGCCTTTGGACAGGGGTGGGCTACACCTTC
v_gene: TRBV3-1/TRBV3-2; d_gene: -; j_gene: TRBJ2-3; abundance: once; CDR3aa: CASSQEQASTDTQYF; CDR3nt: TGTGCCAGCAGCCAAGAACAGGCCTCCACAGATACGCAGTATTTT
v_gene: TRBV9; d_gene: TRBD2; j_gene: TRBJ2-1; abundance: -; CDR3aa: CASSAGGSSYNEQFF; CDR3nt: TGTGCCAGCAGCGCGGGCGGGAGTTCCTACAATGAGCAGTTCTTC
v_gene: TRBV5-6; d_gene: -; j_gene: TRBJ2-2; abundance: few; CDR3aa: CASSLGRSRELFF; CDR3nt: TGTGCCAGCAGCTTGGGGAGGTCCCGGGAGCTGTTTTTT
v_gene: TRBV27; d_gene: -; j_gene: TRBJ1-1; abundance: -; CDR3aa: CASSLRPRAEAFF; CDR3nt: TGTGCCAGCAGTTTAAGGCCCAGGGCTGAAGCTTTCTTT
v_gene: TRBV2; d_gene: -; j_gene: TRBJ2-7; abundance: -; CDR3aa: CASSEDGISYEQYF; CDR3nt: TGTGCCAGCAGTGAAGACGGGATCTCCTACGAGCAGTACTTC
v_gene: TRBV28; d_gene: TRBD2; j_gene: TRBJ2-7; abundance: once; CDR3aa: CASSPSGLASYEQYF; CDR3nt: TGTGCCAGCAGCCCATCGGGACTAGCCTCCTACGAGCAGTACTTC
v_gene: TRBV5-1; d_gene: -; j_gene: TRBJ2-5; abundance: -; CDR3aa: CASSLGQGIPLQETQYF; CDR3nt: TGCGCCAGCAGCTTGGGCCAGGGGATCCCCTTACAAGAGACCCAGTACTTC
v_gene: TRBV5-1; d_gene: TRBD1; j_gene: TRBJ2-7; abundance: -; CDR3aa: CASSLETGASEQYF; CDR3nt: TGCGCCAGCAGCTTAGAAACAGGGGCAAGCGAGCAGTACTTC
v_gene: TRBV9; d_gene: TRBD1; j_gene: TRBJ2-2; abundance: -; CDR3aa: CASSDRTGGGGELFF; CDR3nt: TGTGCCAGCAGCGACCGGACAGGGGGGGGCGGGGAGCTGTTTTTT
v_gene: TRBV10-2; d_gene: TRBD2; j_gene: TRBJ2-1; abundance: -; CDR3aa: CASTMTSPYNEQFF; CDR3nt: TGCGCCAGCACCATGACTAGCCCCTACAATGAGCAGTTCTTC
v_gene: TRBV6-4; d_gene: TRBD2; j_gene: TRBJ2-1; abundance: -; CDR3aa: CASSDVAGGTYNEQFF; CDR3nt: TGTGCCAGCAGTGATGTAGCGGGAGGGACATACAATGAGCAGTTCTTC
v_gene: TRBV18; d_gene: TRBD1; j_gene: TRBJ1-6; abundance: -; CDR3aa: CASSPPGQGNSPLHF; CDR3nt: TGTGCCAGCTCACCACCGGGACAGGGGAATTCACCCCTCCACTTT
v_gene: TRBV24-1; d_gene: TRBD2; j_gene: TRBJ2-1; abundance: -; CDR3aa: CATSDGTSGRPSSYNEQFF; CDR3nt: TGTGCCACCAGTGATGGGACTAGCGGGAGGCCGAGCTCCTACAATGAGCAGTTCTTC
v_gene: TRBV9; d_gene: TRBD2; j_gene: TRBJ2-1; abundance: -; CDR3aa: CASSVGLLAGFNEQFF; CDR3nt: TGTGCCAGCAGCGTAGGTCTACTAGCGGGGTTCAATGAGCAGTTCTTC
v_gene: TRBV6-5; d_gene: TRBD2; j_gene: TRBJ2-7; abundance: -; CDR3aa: CASSSGGRLSYEQYF; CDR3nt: TGTGCCAGCAGTTCGGGCGGGAGGTTGTCCTACGAGCAGTACTTC
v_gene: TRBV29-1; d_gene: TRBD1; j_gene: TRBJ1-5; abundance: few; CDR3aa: CSATTGGEPQPQHF; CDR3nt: TGCAGCGCTACCACAGGGGGCGAGCCTCAGCCCCAGCATTTT
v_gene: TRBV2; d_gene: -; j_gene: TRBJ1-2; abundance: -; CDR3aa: CASSEGPGSFDGYTF; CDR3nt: TGTGCCAGCAGTGAAGGTCCAGGAAGTTTTGATGGCTACACCTTC
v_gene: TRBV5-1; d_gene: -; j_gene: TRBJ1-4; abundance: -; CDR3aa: CASSLARSGENEKLFF; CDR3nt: TGCGCCAGCAGCTTGGCTCGGTCGGGAGAAAATGAAAAACTGTTTTTT
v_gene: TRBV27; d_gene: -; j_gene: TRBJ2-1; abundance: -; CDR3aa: CASSLSGTSVGSSYNEQFF; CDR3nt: TGTGCCAGCAGTTTATCTGGGACATCCGTTGGGAGCTCCTACAATGAGCAGTTCTTC
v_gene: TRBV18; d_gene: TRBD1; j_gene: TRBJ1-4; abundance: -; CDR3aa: CASSPQDRGDEKLFF; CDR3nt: TGTGCCAGCTCACCACAGGACAGGGGAGATGAAAAACTGTTTTTT
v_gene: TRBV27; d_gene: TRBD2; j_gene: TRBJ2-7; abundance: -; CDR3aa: CASSFLGVAGETYEQYF; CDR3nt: TGTGCCAGCAGTTTTTTAGGAGTAGCGGGAGAAACCTACGAGCAGTACTTC
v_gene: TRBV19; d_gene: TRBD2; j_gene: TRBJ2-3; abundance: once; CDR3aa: CASTPSGGGTDTQYF; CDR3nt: TGTGCCAGTACCCCTAGCGGGGGGGGCACAGATACGCAGTATTTT
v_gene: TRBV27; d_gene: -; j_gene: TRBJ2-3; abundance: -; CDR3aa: CASSLDSLTDTQYF; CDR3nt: TGTGCCAGCAGTTTGGACAGCCTCACAGATACGCAGTATTTT
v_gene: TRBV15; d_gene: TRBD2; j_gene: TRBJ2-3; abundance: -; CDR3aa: CATSRLTWTSGITDTQYF; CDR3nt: TGTGCCACCAGCAGACTAACCTGGACTAGCGGGATAACAGATACGCAGTATTTT
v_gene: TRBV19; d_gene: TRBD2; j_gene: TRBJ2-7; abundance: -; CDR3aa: CASSSRVSGSDEQYF; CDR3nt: TGTGCCAGTAGTAGCAGGGTTAGCGGGAGCGACGAGCAGTACTTC
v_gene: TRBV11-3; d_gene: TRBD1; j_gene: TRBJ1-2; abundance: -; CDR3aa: CASSLGQGGGYTF; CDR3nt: TGTGCCAGCAGCTTAGGACAGGGCGGTGGCTACACCTTC
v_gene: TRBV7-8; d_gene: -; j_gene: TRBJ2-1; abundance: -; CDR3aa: CASSLSGSSAYNEQFF; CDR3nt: TGTGCCAGCAGCCTTAGCGGATCGAGCGCCTACAATGAGCAGTTCTTC
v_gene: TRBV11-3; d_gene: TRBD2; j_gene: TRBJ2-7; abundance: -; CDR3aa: CASSLGGSSPYEQYF; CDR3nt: TGTGCCAGCAGCTTAGGCGGGAGCTCCCCCTACGAGCAGTACTTC
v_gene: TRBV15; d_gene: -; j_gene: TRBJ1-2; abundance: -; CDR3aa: CATSRDLNYTF; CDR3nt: TGTGCCACCAGCAGAGATCTTAACTACACCTTC
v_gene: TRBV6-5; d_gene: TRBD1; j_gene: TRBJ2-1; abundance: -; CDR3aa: CASSRGFGTGNEQFF; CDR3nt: TGTGCCAGCAGTAGGGGTTTCGGGACAGGCAATGAGCAGTTCTTC
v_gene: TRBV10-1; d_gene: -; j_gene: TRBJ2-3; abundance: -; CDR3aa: CASSERTARTDTQYF; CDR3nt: TGCGCCAGCAGTGAAAGGACAGCCCGCACAGATACGCAGTATTTT
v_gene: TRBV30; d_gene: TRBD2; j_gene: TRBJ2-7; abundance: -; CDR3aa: CAWKLGTNLYEQYF; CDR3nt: TGTGCCTGGAAGCTCGGGACTAATCTCTACGAGCAGTACTTC